This TCR beta chain is drawn from a study of graft-versus-host responses after intestinal transplantation. At the level of the study: All recipients got anti-thymocyte globulin induction, then tacrolimus and steroids for approximately 3 years. Overall study findings and caveats: Recipient-marrow GvH clones were detected, some having first appeared in ileum or blood.

In the case of this clone: What it recognizes is unknown.

Trimming took 0 bases from V and 4 from J, leaving 13 bases between them. The CDR3 runs to 16 residues. Germline-derived CDR1 and CDR2 are MNHEY and SVGAGI. The data were produced by immunoSEQ multiplex PCR, yet TCRdb's version contains in-frame clones alone and is incomplete. This table holds roughly 90,000 clones, 88% found once. The chain recombines TRBV6-5 with TRBJ2-1, with a possible D match to TRBD2 (5 bases). The receptor was isolated from a human donor who was the organ donor for an intestinal transplant. Sequencing was performed on unstimulated CD4+ T cells sorted from spleen or lymph node cells, taken before transplant. In nucleotides, the CDR3 is TGTGCCAGCAGTTACTCCGCCCGGGATGGTTACAATGAGCAGTTCTTC. Translating it yields CASSYSARDGYNEQFF.